This T cell receptor (beta chain) was retrieved from a study of blood T cell repertoires in COVID-19. Study details: Collection of acute and convalescent COVID-19 samples took place in the United States, Italy and Spain. From T cells, B-cell-depleted T cells, or PBMCs came the material, which was cDNA or gDNA.

V was clipped by 4 bases and J by 4 bases; unmatched bases: 4. CDR1 and CDR2 (germline): SGHAT, FQNNGV. The CDR3 runs to 13 residues. Two negative PCRs, clearance, or symptom resolution characterized the recovered Cohort 3 donors. Profiling relied on immunoSEQ multiplex PCR, and the TCRdb table lists in-frame clones only, not all of them. The data contain about 250,000 clones, approximately 92% of them seen just once; the ten biggest clones take up roughly 2.3%. Sequencing was performed on PBMCs or T cells enriched from blood (not recorded which). J is TRBJ2-7 and V is TRBV11-2; 7 bases line up with TRBD2. This clonotype was obtained from a woman younger than 35 who had recovered from COVID-19. CDR3 in amino acids: CASSSGLQYEQYF. The CDR3 bases are TGTGCCAGCAGCTCGGGACTACAATACGAGCAGTACTTC.